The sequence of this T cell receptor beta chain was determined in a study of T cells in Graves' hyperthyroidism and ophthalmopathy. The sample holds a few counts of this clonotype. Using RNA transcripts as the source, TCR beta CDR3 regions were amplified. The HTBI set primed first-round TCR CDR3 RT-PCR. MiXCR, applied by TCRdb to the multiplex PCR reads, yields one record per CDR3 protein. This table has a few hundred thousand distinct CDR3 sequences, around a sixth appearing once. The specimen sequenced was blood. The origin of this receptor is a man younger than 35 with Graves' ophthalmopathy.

This CDR3 reads CAIRQGMGEQYF. CDR3 nucleotides: TGTGCCATCAGGCAGGGGATGGGGGAGCAGTACTTC. The genes are TRBV10-3 and TRBJ2-7; D may be TRBD1 (6 bases). The CDR3 is 12 residues long. The V and J ends lost 6 bases and 7 bases respectively, with 13 bases between them. Germline values: CDR1 ENHRY, CDR2 SYGVKD.